This entry describes one T cell receptor beta chain. Its antigen is still unknown. No qualities accompany the bases; no much larger clone lies one base away. Collaborating institutions collected whole blood in K2EDTA tubes following their own protocols. For TCRbeta analysis, collaborator samples were shipped as frozen whole blood, as isolated PBMCs, or as DNA extracted from either sample type. The data derive from a study of blood T cell repertoires in COVID-19 (dated by TCRdb to the early 2020s). Some background on the complete study: Collaborator samples came from the United States, Italy and Spain and covered acute and convalescent phases of COVID-19. Samples came from the ongoing ImmuneRACE study (first 160 participants) plus 1,254 subjects from 6 global collaborators. The prospective study material was composed of cDNA or gDNA derived from T cells, B-cell-depleted T cells, or PBMCs. Deeply sampled blood TCRbeta repertoires from subjects exposed to, actively infected with, or recovered from COVID-19 were included in the dataset. Where available, HLA class I and class II types were taken from metadata supplied by the sample provider and were not determined by assay-based typing. The repertoires were made available in a free public database intended to serve as a resource for research on the immune response to SARS-CoV-2. The sample metadata nearly always contained a de-identified subject ID, COVID-19 status, age in years and sex. What the authors observed across the whole study: Clinical and demographic metadata were provided uncurated, with the amount varying by source and participant.

The immunoSEQ Assay, a bias-controlled multiplex PCR, was used to amplify TCRbeta CDR3 regions from genomic DNA. The authors' analysis ran thus. Within the assay, amplification of reference gene primers was used to estimate how many nucleated cells each sample contained. Sequence reads were collapsed and filtered to measure the absolute abundance of every unique TCRbeta CDR3 rearrangement. For each sample, productive Simpson clonality was calculated by taking the square root of Simpson's diversity index across productive rearrangements. This immuneACCESS table, as held by TCRdb, lists in-frame sequences with V and J called but not all clones. Of the missing ones, under half trace to an unresolved V gene in checked studies; the others have no known cause. The V and J calls and clone size were taken over from that table, and D and trimming were inferred from the DNA. Across this sample there are 120,000 or so clones, with roughly 80% seen only once. Clones ranked in the top ten supply roughly 5.5% of the sample.

From the cysteine up to the phenylalanine, the CDR3 has a length of 15 residues. The CDR3 DNA has 45 bases and is translated from base 1. According to the germline V gene, CDR1 reads SNHLY and CDR2 reads FYNNEI. V is reduced by 4 bases and J by 3 bases, leaving a spacing of 16 bases between them. The sequenced sample was peripheral blood. The rearrangement combines TRBV2 with TRBJ2-7, with TRBD1 perhaps the D gene, on 5 matching bases. The receptor comes from a man aged 60-69 years with acute or convalescent COVID-19. CDR3 reads: CASSAQIDRSYEQYF. The DNA reads TGTGCCAGCAGTGCCCAAATAGACAGAAGCTACGAGCAGTACTTC.